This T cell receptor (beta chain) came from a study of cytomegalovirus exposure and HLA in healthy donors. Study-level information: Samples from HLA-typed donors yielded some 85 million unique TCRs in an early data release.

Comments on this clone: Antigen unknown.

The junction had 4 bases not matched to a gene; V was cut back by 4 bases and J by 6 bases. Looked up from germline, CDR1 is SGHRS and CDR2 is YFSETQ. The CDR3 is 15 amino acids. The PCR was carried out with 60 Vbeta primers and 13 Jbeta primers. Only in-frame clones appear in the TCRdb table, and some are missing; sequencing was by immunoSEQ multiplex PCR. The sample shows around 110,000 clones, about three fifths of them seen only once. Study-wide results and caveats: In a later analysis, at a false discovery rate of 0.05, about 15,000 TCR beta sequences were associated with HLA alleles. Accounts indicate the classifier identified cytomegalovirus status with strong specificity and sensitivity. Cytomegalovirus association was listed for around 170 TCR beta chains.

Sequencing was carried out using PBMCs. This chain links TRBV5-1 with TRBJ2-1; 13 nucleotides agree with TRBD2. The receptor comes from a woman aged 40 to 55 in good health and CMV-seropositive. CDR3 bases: TGCGCCAGCAGCATCGGACTAGCGGGGGTCAATGAGCAGTTCTTC. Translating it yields CASSIGLAGVNEQFF.